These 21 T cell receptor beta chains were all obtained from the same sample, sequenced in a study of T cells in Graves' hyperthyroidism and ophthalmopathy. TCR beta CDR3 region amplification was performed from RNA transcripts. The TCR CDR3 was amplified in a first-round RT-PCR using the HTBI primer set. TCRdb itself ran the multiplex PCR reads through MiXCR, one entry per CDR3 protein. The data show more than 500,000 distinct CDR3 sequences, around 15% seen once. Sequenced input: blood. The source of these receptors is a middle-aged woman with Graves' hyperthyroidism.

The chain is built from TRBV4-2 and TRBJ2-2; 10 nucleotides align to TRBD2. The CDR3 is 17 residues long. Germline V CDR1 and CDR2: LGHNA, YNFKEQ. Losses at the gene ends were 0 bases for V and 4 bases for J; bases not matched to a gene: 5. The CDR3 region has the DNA TGTGCCAGCAGCCAAGATTTAGCGGGAGGTGGCACCGGGGAGCTGTTTTTT. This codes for CASSQDLAGGGTGELFF.

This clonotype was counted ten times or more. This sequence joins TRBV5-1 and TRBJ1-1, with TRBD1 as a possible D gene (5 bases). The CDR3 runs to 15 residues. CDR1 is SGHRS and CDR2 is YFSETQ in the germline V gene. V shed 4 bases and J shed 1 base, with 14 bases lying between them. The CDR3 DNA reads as TGCGCCAGCAGCCGGCGGGGGGACTCGAACACTGAAGCTTTCTTT. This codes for CASSRRGDSNTEAFF.

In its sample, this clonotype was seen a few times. DNA of the CDR3: TGCAGTGCTGAGGGATCTGAGGACCTATTTAATTTTTCACCCCTCCACTTT. It encodes CSAEGSEDLFNFSPLHF. This rearrangement joins TRBV20-1 to TRBJ1-6, with no clear D. V was cut by 5 bases and J by 9 bases, with 26 bases left in between. This CDR3 comprises 17 residues. Germline V gives CDR1 DFQATT, CDR2 SNEGSKA (reference sequence).

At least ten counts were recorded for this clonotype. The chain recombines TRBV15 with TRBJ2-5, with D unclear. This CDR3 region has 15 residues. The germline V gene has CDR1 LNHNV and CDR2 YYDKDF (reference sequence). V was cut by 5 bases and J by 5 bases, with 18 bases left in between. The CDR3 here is CATSLHPGPAETQYF. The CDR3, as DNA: TGTGCCACCAGCTTACACCCGGGCCCTGCGGAGACCCAGTACTTC.

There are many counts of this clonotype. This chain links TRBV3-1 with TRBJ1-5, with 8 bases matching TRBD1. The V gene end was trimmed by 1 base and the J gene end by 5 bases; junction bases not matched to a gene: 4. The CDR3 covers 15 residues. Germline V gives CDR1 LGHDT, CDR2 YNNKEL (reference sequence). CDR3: CASSQAAGGDQPQHF. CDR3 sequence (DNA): TGTGCCAGCAGCCAAGCTGCAGGGGGCGATCAGCCCCAGCATTTT.

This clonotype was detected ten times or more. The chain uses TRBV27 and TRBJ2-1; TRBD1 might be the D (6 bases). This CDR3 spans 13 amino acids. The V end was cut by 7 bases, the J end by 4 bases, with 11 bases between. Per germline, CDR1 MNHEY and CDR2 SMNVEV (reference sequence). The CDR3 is CASMDSRYNEQFF. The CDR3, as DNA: TGTGCCAGCATGGACAGTAGGTACAATGAGCAGTTCTTC.

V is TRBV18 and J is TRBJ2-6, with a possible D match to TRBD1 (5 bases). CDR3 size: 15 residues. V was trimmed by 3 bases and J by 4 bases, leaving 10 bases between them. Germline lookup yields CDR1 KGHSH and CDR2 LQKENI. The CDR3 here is CASSPQGPGANVLTF. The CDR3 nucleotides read TGTGCCAGCTCACCGCAGGGTCCCGGGGCCAACGTCCTGACTTTC. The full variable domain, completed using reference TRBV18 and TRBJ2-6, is NAGVMQNPRHLVRRRGQEARLRCSPMKGHSHVYWYRQLPEEGLKFMVYLQKENIIDESGMPKERFSAEFPKEGPSILRIQQVVRGDSAAYFCASSPQGPGANVLTFGAGSRLTVL.

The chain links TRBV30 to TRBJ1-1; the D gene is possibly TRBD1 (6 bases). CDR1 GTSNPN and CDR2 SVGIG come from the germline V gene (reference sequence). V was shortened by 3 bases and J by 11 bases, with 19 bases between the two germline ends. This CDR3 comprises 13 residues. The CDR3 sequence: CAWRQIQGSSAFF. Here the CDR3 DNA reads TGTGCCTGGAGACAGATACAGGGCAGTTCGGCTTTCTTT.

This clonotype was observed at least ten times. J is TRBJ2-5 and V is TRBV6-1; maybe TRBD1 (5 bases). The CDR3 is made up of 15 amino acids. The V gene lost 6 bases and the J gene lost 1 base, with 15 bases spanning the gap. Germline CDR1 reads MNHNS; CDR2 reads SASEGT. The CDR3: CASRRDRNRQETQYF. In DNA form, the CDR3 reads TGTGCCAGCAGGCGAGACAGAAACCGCCAAGAGACCCAGTACTTC.

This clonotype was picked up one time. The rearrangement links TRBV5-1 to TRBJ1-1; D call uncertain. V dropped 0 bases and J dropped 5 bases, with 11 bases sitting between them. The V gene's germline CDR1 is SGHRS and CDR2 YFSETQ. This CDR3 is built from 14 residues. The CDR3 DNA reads TGCGCCAGCAGCTTGGATGTGGGTTCAACTGAAGCTTTCTTT. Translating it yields CASSLDVGSTEAFF.

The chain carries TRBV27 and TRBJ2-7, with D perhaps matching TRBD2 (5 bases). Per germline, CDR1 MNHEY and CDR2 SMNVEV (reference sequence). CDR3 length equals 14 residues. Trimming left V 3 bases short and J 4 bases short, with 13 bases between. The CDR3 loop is CASSFLGEGYEQYF. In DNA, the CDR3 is TGTGCCAGCAGTTTTTTGGGTGAGGGATACGAGCAGTACTTC.

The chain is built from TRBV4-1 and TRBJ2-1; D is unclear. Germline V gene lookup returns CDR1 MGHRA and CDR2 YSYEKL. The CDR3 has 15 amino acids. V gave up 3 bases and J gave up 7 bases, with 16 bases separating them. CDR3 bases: TGCGCCAGCAGCCACCTTCCCGGCTCCGGGAATGAGCAGTTCTTC. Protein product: CASSHLPGSGNEQFF.

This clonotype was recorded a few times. In DNA form, the CDR3 reads TGCAGTGCTAGAAAGCGGACTAGCGGGAGGGGCACCTACAATGAGCAGTTCTTC. This sequence encodes CSARKRTSGRGTYNEQFF. This sequence joins TRBV20-1 and TRBJ2-1; TRBD2 agrees at 15 bases. The CDR3 covers 18 residues. V shed 2 bases and J 2 bases; nucleotides not matched to a gene: 7. CDR1 DFQATT and CDR2 SNEGSKA come from the germline V gene (reference sequence).

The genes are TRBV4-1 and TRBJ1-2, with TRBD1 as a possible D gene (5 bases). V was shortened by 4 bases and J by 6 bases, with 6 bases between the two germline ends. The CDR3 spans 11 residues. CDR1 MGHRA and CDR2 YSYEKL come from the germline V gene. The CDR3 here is CASSRGNGYTF. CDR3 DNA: TGCGCCAGCAGCCGGGGGAATGGCTACACCTTC.

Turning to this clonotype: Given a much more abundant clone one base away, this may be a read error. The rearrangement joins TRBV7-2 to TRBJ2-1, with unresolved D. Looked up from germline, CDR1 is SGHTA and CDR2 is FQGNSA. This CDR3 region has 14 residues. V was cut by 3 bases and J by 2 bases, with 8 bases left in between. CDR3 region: CASSLTTPYNEQFF. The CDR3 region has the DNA TGTGCCAGCAGCTTGACGACGCCCTACAATGAGCAGTTCTTC.

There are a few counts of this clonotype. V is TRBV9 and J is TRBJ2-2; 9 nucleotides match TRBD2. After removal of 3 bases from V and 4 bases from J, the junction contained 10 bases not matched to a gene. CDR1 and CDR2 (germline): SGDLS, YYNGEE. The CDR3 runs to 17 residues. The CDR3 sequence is CASSAPPGLALTGELFF. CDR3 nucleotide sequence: TGTGCCAGCAGCGCCCCTCCGGGACTAGCTCTCACCGGGGAGCTGTTTTTT.

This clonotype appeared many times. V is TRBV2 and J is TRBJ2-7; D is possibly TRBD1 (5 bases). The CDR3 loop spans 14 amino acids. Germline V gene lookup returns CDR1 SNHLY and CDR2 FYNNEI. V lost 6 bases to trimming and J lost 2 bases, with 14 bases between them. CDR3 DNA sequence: TGTGCCAGCAGGCGACAGTCAGGAACCTACGAGCAGTACTTC. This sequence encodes CASRRQSGTYEQYF.

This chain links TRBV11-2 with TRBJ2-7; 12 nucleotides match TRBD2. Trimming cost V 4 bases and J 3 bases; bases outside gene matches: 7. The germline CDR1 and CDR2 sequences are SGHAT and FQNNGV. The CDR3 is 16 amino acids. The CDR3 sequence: CASSSPGLAGNYEQYF. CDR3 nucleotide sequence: TGTGCCAGCAGCTCGCCGGGACTAGCGGGTAACTACGAGCAGTACTTC.

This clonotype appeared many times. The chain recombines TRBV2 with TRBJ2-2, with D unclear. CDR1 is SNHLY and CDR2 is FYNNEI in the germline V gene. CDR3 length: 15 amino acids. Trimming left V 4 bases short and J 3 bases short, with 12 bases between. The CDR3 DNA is TGTGCCAGCAGTGGCTTCAGTGAGGACACCGGGGAGCTGTTTTTT. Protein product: CASSGFSEDTGELFF.

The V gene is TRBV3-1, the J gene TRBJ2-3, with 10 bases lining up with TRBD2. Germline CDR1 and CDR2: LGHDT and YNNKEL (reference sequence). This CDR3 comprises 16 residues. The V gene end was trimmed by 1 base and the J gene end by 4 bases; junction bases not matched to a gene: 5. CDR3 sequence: CASSQVPSGSADTQYF. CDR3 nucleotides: TGTGCCAGCAGCCAAGTTCCTAGCGGGAGTGCAGATACGCAGTATTTT.

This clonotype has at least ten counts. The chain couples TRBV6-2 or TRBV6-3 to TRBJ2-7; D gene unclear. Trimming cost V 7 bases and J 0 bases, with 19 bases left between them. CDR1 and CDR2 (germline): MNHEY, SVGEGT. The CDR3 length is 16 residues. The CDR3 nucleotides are TGTGCCAGCACCAAAAACCGATGGCCAAGCTCCTACGAGCAGTACTTC. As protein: CASTKNRWPSSYEQYF.